This TCR beta chain was captured by sequencing in a study of identifying expanded T cells in peripheral blood. General study findings and limits: Across healthy donors, higher total template counts meant significantly greater roughly 2-week count variance. Over about two and four weeks, about 17 and 20 clones changed, versus 1.2 between replicates.

Healthy donors had no documented immune events, such as infections, while sampled. Trimming stripped 4 bases from V and 1 base from J, with 17 bases between. The germline gives CDR1 SGHRS, CDR2 YFSETQ. There are 16 residues in the CDR3. Only in-frame clones appear in the TCRdb table, and some are missing; sequencing was by immunoSEQ multiplex PCR. The repertoire consists of nearly 60,000 clones, with 89% occurring once and the leading ten covering around 3.3%. Concerning this clone itself: The antigen remains unidentified.

The receptor was derived from a person aged 18-70 years in good health. V is TRBV5-1 and J is TRBJ1-1; no firm D call. Sequencing was performed on blood. CDR3 in amino acids: CASSPASHTANTEAFF. The CDR3 DNA is TGCGCCAGCAGCCCCGCCTCACACACAGCGAACACTGAAGCTTTCTTT.